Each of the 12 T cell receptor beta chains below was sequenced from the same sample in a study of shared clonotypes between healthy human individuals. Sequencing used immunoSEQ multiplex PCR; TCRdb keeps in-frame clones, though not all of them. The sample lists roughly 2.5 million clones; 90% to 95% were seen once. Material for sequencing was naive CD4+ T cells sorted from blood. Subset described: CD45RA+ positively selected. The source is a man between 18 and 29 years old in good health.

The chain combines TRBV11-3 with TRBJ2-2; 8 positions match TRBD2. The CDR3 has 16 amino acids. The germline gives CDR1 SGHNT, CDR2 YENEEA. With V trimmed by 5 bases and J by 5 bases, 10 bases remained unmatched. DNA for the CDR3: TGTGCCAGCAGCCCGTCGGGACCGGGAGGGACCGGGGAGCTGTTTTTT. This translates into CASSPSGPGGTGELFF.

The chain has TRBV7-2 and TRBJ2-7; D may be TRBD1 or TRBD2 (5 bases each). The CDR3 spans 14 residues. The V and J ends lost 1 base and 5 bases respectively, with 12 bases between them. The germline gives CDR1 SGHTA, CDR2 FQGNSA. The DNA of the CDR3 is TGTGCCAGCAGCTTAGATGGGCAGGGAGACGAGCAGTACTTC. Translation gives CASSLDGQGDEQYF.

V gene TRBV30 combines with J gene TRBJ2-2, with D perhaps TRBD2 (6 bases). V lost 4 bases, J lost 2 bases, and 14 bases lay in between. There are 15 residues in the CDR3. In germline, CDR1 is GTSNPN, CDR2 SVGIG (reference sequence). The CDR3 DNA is TGTGCCTGGACAAATGGAGGGAAAAACACCGGGGAGCTGTTTTTT. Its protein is CAWTNGGKNTGELFF.

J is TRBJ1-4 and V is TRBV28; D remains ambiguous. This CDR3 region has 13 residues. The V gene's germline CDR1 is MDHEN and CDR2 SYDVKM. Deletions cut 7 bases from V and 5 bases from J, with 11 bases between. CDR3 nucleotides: TGTGCCAGCAATGGCCCTGGAAATGAAAAACTGTTTTTT. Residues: CASNGPGNEKLFF.

In nucleotides, the CDR3 is TGTGCCAGTAGTTTAACGCGGTTATTTGGAAACACCATATATTTT. Protein product: CASSLTRLFGNTIYF. V and J are TRBV19 and TRBJ1-3; D is unclear. In germline, CDR1 is LNHDA, CDR2 SQIVND (reference sequence). This CDR3 is 15 amino acids long. V was trimmed by 5 bases and J by 3 bases, leaving 14 bases between them.

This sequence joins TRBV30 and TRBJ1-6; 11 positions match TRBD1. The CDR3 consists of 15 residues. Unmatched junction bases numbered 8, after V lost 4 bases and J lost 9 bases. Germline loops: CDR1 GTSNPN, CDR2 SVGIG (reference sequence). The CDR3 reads CAWKGQGGPGSPLHF. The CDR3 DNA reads TGTGCCTGGAAGGGACAGGGGGGCCCGGGTTCACCCCTCCACTTT.

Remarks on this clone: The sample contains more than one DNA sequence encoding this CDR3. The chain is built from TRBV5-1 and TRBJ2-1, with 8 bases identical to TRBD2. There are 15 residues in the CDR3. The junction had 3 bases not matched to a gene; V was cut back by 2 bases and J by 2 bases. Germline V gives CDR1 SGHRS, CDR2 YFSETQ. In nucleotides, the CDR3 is TGCGCCAGCAGCTTAGCGGGGGCTCCCTACAATGAGCAGTTCTTC. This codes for CASSLAGAPYNEQFF.

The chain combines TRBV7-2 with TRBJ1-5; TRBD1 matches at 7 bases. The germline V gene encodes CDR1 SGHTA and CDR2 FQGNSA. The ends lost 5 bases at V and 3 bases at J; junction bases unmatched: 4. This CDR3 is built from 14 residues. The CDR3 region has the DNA TGTGCCAGCAGCCCGACAGGGAACAATCAGCCCCAGCATTTT. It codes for CASSPTGNNQPQHF.

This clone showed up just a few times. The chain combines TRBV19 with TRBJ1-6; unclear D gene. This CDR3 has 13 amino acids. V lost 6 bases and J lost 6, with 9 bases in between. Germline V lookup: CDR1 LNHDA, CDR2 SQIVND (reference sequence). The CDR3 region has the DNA TGTGCCAGTAGAAGGCAGACTAATTCACCCCTCCACTTT. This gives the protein CASRRQTNSPLHF.

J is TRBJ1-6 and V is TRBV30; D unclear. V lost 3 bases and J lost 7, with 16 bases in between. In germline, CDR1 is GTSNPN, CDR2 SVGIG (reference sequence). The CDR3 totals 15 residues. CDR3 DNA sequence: TGTGCCTGGAGCTTAAGTCGTTCGGGAAATTCACCCCTCCACTTT. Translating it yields CAWSLSRSGNSPLHF.

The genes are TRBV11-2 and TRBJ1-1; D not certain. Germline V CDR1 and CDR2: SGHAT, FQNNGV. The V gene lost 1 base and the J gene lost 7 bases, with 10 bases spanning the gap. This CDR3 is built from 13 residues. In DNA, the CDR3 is TGTGCCAGCAGCTTAGTCGGGCCAGATGAAGCTTTCTTT. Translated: CASSLVGPDEAFF.

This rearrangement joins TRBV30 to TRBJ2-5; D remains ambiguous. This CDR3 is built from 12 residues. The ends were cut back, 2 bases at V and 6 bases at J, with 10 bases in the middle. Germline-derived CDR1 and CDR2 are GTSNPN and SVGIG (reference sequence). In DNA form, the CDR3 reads TGTGCCTGGAGTCTCATGTTCCAGACCCAGTACTTC. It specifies CAWSLMFQTQYF. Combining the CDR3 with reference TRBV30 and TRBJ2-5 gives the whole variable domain SQTIHQWPATLVQPVGSPLSLECTVEGTSNPNLYWYRQAAGRGLQLLFYSVGIGQISSEVPQNLSASRPQDRQFILSSKKLLLSDSGFYLCAWSLMFQTQYFGPGTRLLVL.